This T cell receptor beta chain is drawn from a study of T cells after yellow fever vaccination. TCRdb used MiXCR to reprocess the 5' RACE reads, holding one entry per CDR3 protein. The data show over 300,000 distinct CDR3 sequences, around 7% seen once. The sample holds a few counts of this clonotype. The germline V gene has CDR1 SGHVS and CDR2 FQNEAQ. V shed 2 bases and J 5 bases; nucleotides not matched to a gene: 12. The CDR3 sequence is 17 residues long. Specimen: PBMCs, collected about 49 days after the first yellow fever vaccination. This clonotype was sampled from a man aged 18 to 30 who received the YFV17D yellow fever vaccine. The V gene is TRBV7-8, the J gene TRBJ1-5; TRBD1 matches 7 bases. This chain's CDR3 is CASSLTGTGELDQPQHF. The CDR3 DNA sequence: TGTGCCAGCAGCTTAACGGGCACAGGGGAGTTAGATCAGCCCCAGCATTTT. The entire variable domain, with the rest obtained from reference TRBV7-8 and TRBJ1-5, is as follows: GAGVSQSPRYKVAKRGQDVALRCDPISGHVSLFWYQQALGQGPEFLTYFQNEAQLDKSGLPSDRFFAERPEGSVSTLKIQRTQQEDSAVYLCASSLTGTGELDQPQHFGDGTRLSIL.